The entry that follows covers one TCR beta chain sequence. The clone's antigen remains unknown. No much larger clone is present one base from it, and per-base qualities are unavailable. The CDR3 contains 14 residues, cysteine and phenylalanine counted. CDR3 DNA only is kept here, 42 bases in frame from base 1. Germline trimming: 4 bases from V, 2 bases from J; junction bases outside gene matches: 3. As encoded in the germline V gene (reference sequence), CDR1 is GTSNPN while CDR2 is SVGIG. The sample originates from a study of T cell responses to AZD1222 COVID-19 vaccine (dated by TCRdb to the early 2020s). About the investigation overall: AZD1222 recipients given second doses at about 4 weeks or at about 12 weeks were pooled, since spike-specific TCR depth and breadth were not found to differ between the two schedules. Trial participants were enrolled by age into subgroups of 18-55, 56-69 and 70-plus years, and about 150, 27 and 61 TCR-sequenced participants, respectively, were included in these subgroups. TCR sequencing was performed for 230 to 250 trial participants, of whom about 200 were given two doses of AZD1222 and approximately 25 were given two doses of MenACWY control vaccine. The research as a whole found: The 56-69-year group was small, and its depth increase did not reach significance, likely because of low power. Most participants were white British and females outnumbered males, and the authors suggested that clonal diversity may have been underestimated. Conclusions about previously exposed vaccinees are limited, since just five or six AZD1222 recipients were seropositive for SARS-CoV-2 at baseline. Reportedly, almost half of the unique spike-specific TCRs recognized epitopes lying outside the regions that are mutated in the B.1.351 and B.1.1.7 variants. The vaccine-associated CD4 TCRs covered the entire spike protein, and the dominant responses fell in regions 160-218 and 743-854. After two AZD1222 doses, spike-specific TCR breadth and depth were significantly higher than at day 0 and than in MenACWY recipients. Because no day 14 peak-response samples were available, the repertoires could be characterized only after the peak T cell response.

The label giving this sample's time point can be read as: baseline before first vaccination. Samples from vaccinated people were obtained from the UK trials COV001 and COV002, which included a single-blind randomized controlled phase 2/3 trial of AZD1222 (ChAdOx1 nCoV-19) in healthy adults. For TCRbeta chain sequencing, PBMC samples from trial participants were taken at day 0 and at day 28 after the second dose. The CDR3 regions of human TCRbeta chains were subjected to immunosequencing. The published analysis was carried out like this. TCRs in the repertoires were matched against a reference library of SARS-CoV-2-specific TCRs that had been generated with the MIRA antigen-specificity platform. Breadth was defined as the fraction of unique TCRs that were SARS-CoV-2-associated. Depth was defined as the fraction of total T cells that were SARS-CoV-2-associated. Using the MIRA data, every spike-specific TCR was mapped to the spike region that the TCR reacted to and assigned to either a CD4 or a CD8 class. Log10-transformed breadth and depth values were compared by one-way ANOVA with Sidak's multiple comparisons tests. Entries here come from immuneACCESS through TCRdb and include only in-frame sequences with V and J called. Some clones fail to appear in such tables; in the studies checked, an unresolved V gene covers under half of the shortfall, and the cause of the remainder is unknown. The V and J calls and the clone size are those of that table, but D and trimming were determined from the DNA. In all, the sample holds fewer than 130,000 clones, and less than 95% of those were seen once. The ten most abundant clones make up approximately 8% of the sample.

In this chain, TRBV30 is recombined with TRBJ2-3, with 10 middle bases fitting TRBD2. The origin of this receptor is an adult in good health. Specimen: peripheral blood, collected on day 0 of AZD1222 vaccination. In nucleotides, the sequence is TGTGCCTGGACTAGCGGGGGCATCACAGATACGCAGTATTTT. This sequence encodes CAWTSGGITDTQYF.